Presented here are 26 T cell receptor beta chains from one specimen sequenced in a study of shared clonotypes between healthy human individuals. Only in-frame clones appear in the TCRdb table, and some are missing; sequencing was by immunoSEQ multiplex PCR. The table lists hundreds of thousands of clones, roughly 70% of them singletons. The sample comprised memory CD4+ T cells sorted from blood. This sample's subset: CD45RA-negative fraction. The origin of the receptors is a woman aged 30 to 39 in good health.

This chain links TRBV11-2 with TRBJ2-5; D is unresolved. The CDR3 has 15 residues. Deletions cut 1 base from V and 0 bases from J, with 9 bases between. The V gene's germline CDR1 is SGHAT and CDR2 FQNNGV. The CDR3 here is CASSLGNAYQETQYF. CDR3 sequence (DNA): TGTGCCAGCAGCTTAGGGAATGCGTACCAAGAGACCCAGTACTTC.

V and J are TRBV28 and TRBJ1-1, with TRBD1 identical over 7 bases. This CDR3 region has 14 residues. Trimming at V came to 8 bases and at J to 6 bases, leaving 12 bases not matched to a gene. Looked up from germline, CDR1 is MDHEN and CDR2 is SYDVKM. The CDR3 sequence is CASLSRGRGPEAFF. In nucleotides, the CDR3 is TGTGCCAGCCTAAGCAGGGGGAGGGGGCCTGAAGCTTTCTTT.

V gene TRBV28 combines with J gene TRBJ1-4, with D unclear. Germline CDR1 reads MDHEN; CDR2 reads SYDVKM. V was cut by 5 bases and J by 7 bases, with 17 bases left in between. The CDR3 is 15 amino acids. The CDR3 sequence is CASSLQEVQGEKLFF. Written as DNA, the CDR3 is TGTGCCAGCAGTCTCCAAGAAGTTCAAGGTGAAAAACTGTTTTTT.

Here the CDR3 DNA reads TGTGCCAGCAGTCCCCCCGGGTGGCAGGGCGACTACACCTTC. Its protein product is CASSPPGWQGDYTF. This chain joins TRBV28 and TRBJ1-2; tentatively, D is TRBD1 (5 bases). The germline V gene has CDR1 MDHEN and CDR2 SYDVKM. The CDR3 is 14 amino acids. V gave up 5 bases and J gave up 10 bases, with 20 bases separating them.

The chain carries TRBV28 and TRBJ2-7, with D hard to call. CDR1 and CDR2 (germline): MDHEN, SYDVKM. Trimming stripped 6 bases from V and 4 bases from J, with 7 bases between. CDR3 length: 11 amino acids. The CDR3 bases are TGTGCCAGCAGATTGAGGTACGAGCAGTACTTC. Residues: CASRLRYEQYF.

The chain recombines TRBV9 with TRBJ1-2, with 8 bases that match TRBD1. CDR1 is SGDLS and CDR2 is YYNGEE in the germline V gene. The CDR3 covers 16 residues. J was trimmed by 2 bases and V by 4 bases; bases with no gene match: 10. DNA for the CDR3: TGTGCCAGCAGCCTCCTGGGGACAGGCCTAAACTATGGCTACACCTTC. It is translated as CASSLLGTGLNYGYTF.

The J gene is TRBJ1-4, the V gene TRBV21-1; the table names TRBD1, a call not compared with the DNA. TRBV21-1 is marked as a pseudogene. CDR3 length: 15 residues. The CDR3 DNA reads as TGTGCCAGCAGCACCAGACAGGGGGCCGGTGAAAAACTGTTTTTT. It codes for CASSTRQGAGEKLFF.

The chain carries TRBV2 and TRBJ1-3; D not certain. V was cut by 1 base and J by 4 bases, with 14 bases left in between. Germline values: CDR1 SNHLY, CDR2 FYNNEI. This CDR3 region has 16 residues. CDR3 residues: CASSEDGGWRGNTIYF. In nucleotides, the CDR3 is TGTGCCAGCAGTGAAGACGGTGGCTGGAGAGGAAACACCATATATTTT.

CDR3 DNA sequence: TGTGCCAGCAGCTTTCGGGACGGGAGCTCCTACGAGCAGTACTTC. Protein: CASSFRDGSSYEQYF. The V call is TRBV5-4, the J call TRBJ2-7; D possibly corresponds to TRBD2 (6 bases). V was trimmed by 2 bases and J by 0 bases, leaving 12 bases between them. The CDR3 consists of 15 residues. CDR1 is SGHNT, CDR2 YYREEE, per germline (reference sequence). Full variable domain (missing parts from reference TRBV5-4 and TRBJ2-7): ETGVTQSPTHLIKTRGQQVTLRCSSQSGHNTVSWYQQALGQGPQFIFQYYREEENGRGNFPPRFSGLQFPNYSSELNVNALELDDSALYLCASSFRDGSSYEQYFGPGTRLTVT.

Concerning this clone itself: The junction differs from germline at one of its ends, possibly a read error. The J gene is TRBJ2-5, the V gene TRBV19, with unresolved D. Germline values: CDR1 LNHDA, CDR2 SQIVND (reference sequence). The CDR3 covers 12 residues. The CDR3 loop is CASSLEGETQYF. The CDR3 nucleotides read TGTGCCAGTAGTTTAGAAGGGGAGACCCAGTACTTC.

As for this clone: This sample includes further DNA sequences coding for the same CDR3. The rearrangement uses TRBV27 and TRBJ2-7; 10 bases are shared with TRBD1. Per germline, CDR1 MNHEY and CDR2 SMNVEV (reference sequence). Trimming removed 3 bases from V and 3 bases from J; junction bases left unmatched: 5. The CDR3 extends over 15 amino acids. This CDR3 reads CASSFLTGGNYEQYF. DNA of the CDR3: TGTGCCAGCAGTTTTCTGACAGGGGGCAACTACGAGCAGTACTTC.

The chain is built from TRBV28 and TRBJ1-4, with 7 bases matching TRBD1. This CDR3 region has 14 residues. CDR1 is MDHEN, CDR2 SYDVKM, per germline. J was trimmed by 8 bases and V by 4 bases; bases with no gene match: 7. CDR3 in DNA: TGTGCCAGCAGTTCGGGACAGCGAAGGGAAAAACTGTTTTTT. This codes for CASSSGQRREKLFF.

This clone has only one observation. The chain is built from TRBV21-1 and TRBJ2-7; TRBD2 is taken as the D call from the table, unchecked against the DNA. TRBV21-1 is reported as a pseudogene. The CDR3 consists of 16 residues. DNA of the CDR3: TGTGCCAGCAGCAAAGACCGGCGGGACGGGGTTTGGGAGCAGTACTTC. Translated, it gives CASSKDRRDGVWEQYF.

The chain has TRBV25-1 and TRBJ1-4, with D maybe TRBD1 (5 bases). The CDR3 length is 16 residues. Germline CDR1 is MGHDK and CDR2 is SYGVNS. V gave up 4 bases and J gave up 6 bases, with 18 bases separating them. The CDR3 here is CASSVRSDSSYEKLFF. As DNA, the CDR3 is TGTGCCAGCAGTGTCAGATCCGACAGCTCCTATGAAAAACTGTTTTTT.

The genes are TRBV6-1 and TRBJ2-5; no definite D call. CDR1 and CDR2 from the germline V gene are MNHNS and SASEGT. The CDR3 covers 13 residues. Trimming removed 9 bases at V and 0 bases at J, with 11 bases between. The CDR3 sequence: CARSQSYQETQYF. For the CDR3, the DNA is TGTGCCAGGAGTCAGTCGTACCAAGAGACCCAGTACTTC.

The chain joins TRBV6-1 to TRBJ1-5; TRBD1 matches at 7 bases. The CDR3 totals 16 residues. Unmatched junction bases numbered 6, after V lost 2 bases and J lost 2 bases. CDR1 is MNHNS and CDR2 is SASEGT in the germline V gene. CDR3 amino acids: CASSELRGKGNQPQHF. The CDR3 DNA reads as TGTGCCAGCAGTGAACTCAGGGGGAAGGGCAATCAGCCCCAGCATTTT.

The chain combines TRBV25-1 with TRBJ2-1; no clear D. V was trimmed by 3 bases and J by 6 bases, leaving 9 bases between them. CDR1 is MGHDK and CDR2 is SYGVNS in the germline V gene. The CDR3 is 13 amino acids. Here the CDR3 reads CASSESSGNEQFF. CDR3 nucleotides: TGTGCCAGCAGTGAGAGCTCGGGCAATGAGCAGTTCTTC.

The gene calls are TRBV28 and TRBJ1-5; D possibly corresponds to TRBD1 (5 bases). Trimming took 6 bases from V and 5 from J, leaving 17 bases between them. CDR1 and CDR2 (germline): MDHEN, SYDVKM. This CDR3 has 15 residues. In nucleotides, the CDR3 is TGTGCCAGCAGACTTATTTTTGGGGCAGATCAGCCCCAGCATTTT. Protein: CASRLIFGADQPQHF.

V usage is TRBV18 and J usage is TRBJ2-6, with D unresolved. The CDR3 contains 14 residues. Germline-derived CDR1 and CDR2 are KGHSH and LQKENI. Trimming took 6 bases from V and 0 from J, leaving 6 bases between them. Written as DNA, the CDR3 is TGTGCCAGCTCTGCAAACTCTGGGGCCAACGTCCTGACTTTC. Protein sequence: CASSANSGANVLTF.

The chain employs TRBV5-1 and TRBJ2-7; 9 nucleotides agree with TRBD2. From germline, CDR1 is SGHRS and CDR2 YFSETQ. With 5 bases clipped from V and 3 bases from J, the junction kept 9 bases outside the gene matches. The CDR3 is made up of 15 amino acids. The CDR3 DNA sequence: TGCGCCAGCAGTAGAGAGGGTAGCGGGAGCTACGAGCAGTACTTC. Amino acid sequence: CASSREGSGSYEQYF.

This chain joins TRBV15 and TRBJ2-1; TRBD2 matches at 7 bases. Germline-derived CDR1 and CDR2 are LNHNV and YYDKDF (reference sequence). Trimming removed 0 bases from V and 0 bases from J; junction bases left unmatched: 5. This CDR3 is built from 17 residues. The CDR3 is CATSRDGTTNSYNEQFF. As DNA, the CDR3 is TGTGCCACCAGCAGAGATGGGACTACAAACTCCTACAATGAGCAGTTCTTC.

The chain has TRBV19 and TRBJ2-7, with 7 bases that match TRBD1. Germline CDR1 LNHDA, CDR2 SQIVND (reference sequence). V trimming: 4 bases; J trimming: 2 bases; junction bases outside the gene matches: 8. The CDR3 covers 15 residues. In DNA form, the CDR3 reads TGTGCCAGTAGTAATTGGGCAGGGGGAGCCTACGAGCAGTACTTC. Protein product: CASSNWAGGAYEQYF.

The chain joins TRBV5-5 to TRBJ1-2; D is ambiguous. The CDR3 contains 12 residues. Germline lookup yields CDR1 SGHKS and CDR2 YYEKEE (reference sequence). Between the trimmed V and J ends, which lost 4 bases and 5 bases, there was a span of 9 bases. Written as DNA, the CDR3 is TGTGCCAGCAGCATCGCAGTTTATGGCTACACCTTC. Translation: CASSIAVYGYTF.

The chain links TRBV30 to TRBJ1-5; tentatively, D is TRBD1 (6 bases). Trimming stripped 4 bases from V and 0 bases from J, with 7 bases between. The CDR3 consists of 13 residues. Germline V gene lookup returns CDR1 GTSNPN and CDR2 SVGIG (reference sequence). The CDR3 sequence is CAWKGGSNQPQHF. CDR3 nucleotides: TGTGCCTGGAAGGGGGGTAGCAATCAGCCCCAGCATTTT.

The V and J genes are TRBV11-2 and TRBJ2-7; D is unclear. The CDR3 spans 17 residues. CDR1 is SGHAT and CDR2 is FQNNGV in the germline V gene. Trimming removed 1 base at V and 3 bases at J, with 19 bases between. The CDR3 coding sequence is TGTGCCAGCAGCTTAGGCTTTGGGGTCTATCGAGGCTACGAGCAGTACTTC. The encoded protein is CASSLGFGVYRGYEQYF.

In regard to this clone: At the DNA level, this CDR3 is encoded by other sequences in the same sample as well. The DNA for the CDR3 is TGTGCCAGCTCACCGACGAACACTGAAGCTTTCTTT. It translates to CASSPTNTEAFF. The rearrangement links TRBV18 to TRBJ1-1; no firm D call. The germline CDR1 and CDR2 sequences are KGHSH and LQKENI. CDR3 size: 12 residues. Between the trimmed V and J ends, which lost 3 bases and 1 base, there was a span of 3 bases.